A single TCR beta chain is shown here with its context. The antigen remains unidentified. Assay used: immunoSEQ multiplex PCR; TCRdb lists only in-frame clones, some missing. The sample lists 75,000 to 95,000 clones, around 82% seen once, with approximately 1.3% in the top ten. This record belongs to a study of lymphopenia after photon versus proton radiotherapy. General study points: After lymphocyte nadir, photon-treated repertoires showed oligoclonal expansion, especially CD8+ Temra.

This CDR3 is built from 17 residues. V lost 6 bases to trimming and J lost 4 bases; unmatched junction nucleotides: 14. Germline loops: CDR1 MDHEN, CDR2 SYDVKM. Sequenced material: peripheral blood, taken from a patient treated with proton-based radiotherapy. The V gene is TRBV28, the J gene TRBJ2-3; 9 bases match TRBD1. This TCR was recovered from a man between 60 and 75 years old with pancreatic cancer. CDR3 amino acids: CASRLIPGQGRSDTQYF. Here the CDR3 DNA reads TGTGCCAGCAGACTCATCCCGGGACAGGGAAGGTCAGATACGCAGTATTTT.